The 8 T cell receptor beta chains reported below all come from one sample, sequenced in a study of beta chain features in type 1 diabetes. Findings of the study overall: Type 1 diabetes patients showed a moderate but significant shortening of TCRB CDR3s in all four CD4+ subsets.

Expressed TCRB transcripts were sequenced after all isolated RNA was converted to cDNA. Sequenced by immunoSEQ multiplex PCR; TCRdb stores in-frame clones only, minus some. The data show some 52,000 clones, under 45% seen once. Their cognate antigens are unknown. Sequenced material: Tregs from blood. These receptors were collected from a man aged 25 to 40 with type 1 diabetes.

The chain links TRBV5-4 to TRBJ2-5, with D possibly matching TRBD2 (6 bases). The CDR3 contains 16 residues. Germline CDR1 reads SGHNT; CDR2 reads YYREEE (reference sequence). V was cut by 0 bases and J by 1 base, with 13 bases left in between. The CDR3 DNA reads TGTGCCAGCAGCTTGGGCATCGGGAGAGTCCAAGAGACCCAGTACTTC. This encodes CASSLGIGRVQETQYF.

In its sample, this clone was seen a few times. The chain combines TRBV5-1 with TRBJ2-5; D may be TRBD2 (5 bases). CDR1 SGHRS and CDR2 YFSETQ come from the germline V gene. V was trimmed by 4 bases and J by 4 bases, leaving 14 bases between them. There are 14 residues in the CDR3. The CDR3 region is CASSPAGLVETQYF. The CDR3 DNA reads TGCGCCAGCAGCCCGGCGGGCCTTGTAGAGACCCAGTACTTC.

The chain carries TRBV27 and TRBJ2-1; 14 bases map to TRBD2. V lost 1 base, J lost 6 bases, and 17 bases stayed unmatched. This CDR3 has 21 residues. CDR1 MNHEY and CDR2 SMNVEV come from the germline V gene (reference sequence). Here the CDR3 reads CASSLWATSGRAPFYANEQFF. CDR3 DNA: TGTGCCAGCAGTTTATGGGCGACTAGCGGGAGGGCCCCCTTCTATGCCAATGAGCAGTTCTTC.

This clone was seen a handful of times. This sample also contains other DNA sequences that code for the same CDR3. V usage is TRBV19 and J usage is TRBJ1-5; D gene unclear. V lost 5 bases to trimming and J lost 1 base, with 12 bases between them. Germline CDR1 LNHDA, CDR2 SQIVND (reference sequence). The CDR3 is made up of 15 amino acids. The CDR3 loop reads CASSESVLSNQPQHF. DNA of the CDR3: TGTGCCAGTAGTGAGTCGGTGTTAAGCAATCAGCCCCAGCATTTT.

This clone was counted only a few times. The V and J genes are TRBV9 and TRBJ2-7; TRBD1 agrees at 7 bases. CDR1 SGDLS and CDR2 YYNGEE come from the germline V gene. The CDR3 extends over 13 amino acids. Losses at the gene ends were 1 base for V and 6 bases for J; bases not matched to a gene: 4. The CDR3 is CASSVRSGGEQYF. DNA for the CDR3: TGTGCCAGCAGCGTAAGGTCAGGGGGCGAGCAGTACTTC. Looking up the rest from reference TRBV9 and TRBJ2-7 gives the full variable domain: DSGVTQTPKHLITATGQRVTLRCSPRSGDLSVYWYQQSLDQGLQFLIQYYNGEERAKGNILERFSAQQFPDLHSELNLSSLELGDSALYFCASSVRSGGEQYFGPGTRLTVT.

The gene calls are TRBV7-2 and TRBJ2-1; 10 nucleotides line up with TRBD2. Germline-derived CDR1 and CDR2 are SGHTA and FQGNSA. The CDR3 runs 17 residues. With V trimmed by 0 bases and J by 4 bases, 6 bases remained unmatched. For the CDR3, the DNA is TGTGCCAGCAGCTTAGCACCTAGCGGGGGTAGATACAATGAGCAGTTCTTC. Translating gives CASSLAPSGGRYNEQFF.

The chain has TRBV7-9 and TRBJ2-1, with 12 bases matching TRBD2. Looked up from germline, CDR1 is SEHNR and CDR2 is FQNEAQ (reference sequence). This CDR3 contains 18 residues. V trimming: 5 bases; J trimming: 0 bases; junction bases outside the gene matches: 8. The CDR3 sequence: CASSPRGLAGSSYNEQFF. The CDR3 region has the DNA TGTGCCAGCAGCCCGCGAGGACTAGCGGGAAGCTCCTACAATGAGCAGTTCTTC.

The chain combines TRBV28 with TRBJ1-2; D gene uncertain. The V gene's germline CDR1 is MDHEN and CDR2 SYDVKM. CDR3 size: 14 residues. The germline V and J ends were trimmed by 1 base and 7 bases, with 13 bases remaining between them. For the CDR3, the DNA is TGTGCCAGCAGTTTATCTCGGGATAGTGGTGGCTACACCTTC. Translated: CASSLSRDSGGYTF.